The 28 T cell receptor beta chains given below trace back to one sample, sequenced in a study of cytotoxic CD8 clonotypes in ibrutinib-treated CLL. The protocol was immunoSEQ multiplex PCR, while the TCRdb copy is restricted to in-frame clones and leaves out a portion. The table lists some 140,000 clones, around 93% of them singletons, with 11% in the top ten. The source material was PBMCs, sampled after 12 months of ibrutinib treatment. These receptors all stem from a human donor with chronic lymphocytic leukemia.

The rearrangement joins TRBV28 to TRBJ2-7; D not resolved. Trimming took 2 bases from V and 5 from J, leaving 19 bases between them. The germline CDR1 and CDR2 sequences are MDHEN and SYDVKM. The CDR3 has 16 residues. The CDR3 reads CASSLRGRVRPHEQYF. In nucleotides, the CDR3 is TGTGCCAGCAGTTTACGCGGTAGGGTCCGGCCCCACGAGCAGTACTTC.

The chain couples TRBV5-4 to TRBJ2-1; D may be TRBD2 (5 bases). Germline CDR1 SGHNT, CDR2 YYREEE (reference sequence). V was pared by 8 bases and J by 7 bases, with 16 bases between. The length of the CDR3 is 13 residues. This CDR3 is CASGSGEKNEQFF. For the CDR3, the DNA is TGTGCCAGTGGGAGTGGGGAAAAGAATGAGCAGTTCTTC.

The chain uses TRBV29-1 and TRBJ2-7; D not certain. CDR1 is SQVTM, CDR2 ANQGSEA, per germline. The CDR3 covers 10 residues. V shed 6 bases and J shed 10 bases, with 13 bases lying between them. The DNA of the CDR3 is TGCAGCGTCTATAAGGGAAAACAGTACTTC. Translated, it gives CSVYKGKQYF.

The V call is TRBV11-2, the J call TRBJ2-7, with TRBD2 matching 7 bases. CDR3 length equals 18 residues. Germline assignment: CDR1 SGHAT and CDR2 FQNNGV. With 5 bases clipped from V and 2 bases from J, the junction kept 18 bases outside the gene matches. Written as DNA, the CDR3 is TGTGCCAGCAGCCGCGGACTAGTAGTAGCCCAACGGACCTACGAGCAGTACTTC. Translated: CASSRGLVVAQRTYEQYF.

This clone appeared a single time. This chain joins TRBV4-1 and TRBJ1-2; no clear D. Trimming stripped 0 bases from V and 5 bases from J, with 10 bases between. The CDR3 is 14 residues long. Germline CDR1 MGHRA, CDR2 YSYEKL. The CDR3 loop reads CASSQDVAVYGYTF. The CDR3, as DNA: TGCGCCAGCAGCCAAGATGTAGCGGTTTATGGCTACACCTTC.

The V and J genes are TRBV19 and TRBJ2-3, with D tentatively TRBD1 (6 bases). The CDR3 totals 15 residues. Germline V lookup: CDR1 LNHDA, CDR2 SQIVND (reference sequence). V shed 4 bases and J shed 4 bases, with 15 bases lying between them. The CDR3 region is CASSSHRDRPDTQYF. The CDR3 DNA reads TGTGCCAGTAGTAGCCACAGGGACCGACCAGATACGCAGTATTTT. Drawing the rest from reference TRBV19 and TRBJ2-3, the complete variable domain is DGGITQSPKYLFRKEGQNVTLSCEQNLNHDAMYWYRQDPGQGLRLIYYSQIVNDFQKGDIAEGYSVSREKKESFPLTVTSAQKNPTAFYLCASSSHRDRPDTQYFGPGTRLTVL.

This chain links TRBV19 with TRBJ1-2; D unresolved. Germline CDR1 is LNHDA and CDR2 is SQIVND (reference sequence). The CDR3 contains 13 residues. Trimming took off 10 bases at V and 0 bases at J, with 12 bases between the two ends. The CDR3 coding sequence is TGTGCCATCGGAGATCCTTCTAACTATGGCTACACCTTC. This gives the protein CAIGDPSNYGYTF.

The chain has TRBV30 and TRBJ2-7, with 7 bases identical to TRBD1. The trim removed 5 bases at V and 0 bases at J, leaving 7 bases unmatched. CDR1 and CDR2 from the germline V gene are GTSNPN and SVGIG (reference sequence). The CDR3 extends over 14 amino acids. The CDR3 nucleotides are TGTGCCTGGGGATCGACAGGGCGCTCCTACGAGCAGTACTTC. It specifies CAWGSTGRSYEQYF.

The V gene is TRBV9, the J gene TRBJ1-3; no definite D call. The CDR3 runs 13 residues. Per the germline V gene, CDR1 is SGDLS and CDR2 is YYNGEE. V was pared by 5 bases and J by 0 bases, with 6 bases between. The CDR3 DNA follows: TGTGCCAGCAGGGCCGACTCTGGAAACACCATATATTTT. This encodes CASRADSGNTIYF.

This clone appeared a single time. The genes are TRBV4-2 and TRBJ2-5; 8 bases fit TRBD2. The J call is doubtful: the DNA matches TRBJ2-7 better. The V gene's germline CDR1 is LGHNA and CDR2 YNFKEQ. The CDR3 consists of 16 residues. This CDR3 is CASSQEGTSGGYEQYF. As DNA, the CDR3 is TGTGCCAGCAGCCAAGAAGGCACTAGCGGAGGGTACGAGCAGTACTTC.

The chain uses TRBV5-1 and TRBJ1-2; TRBD1 is a possible D gene (6 bases). V lost 5 bases, J lost 4 bases, and 15 bases lay in between. CDR1 SGHRS and CDR2 YFSETQ come from the germline V gene. CDR3 size: 14 residues. The CDR3 loop reads CASREQEGGYGYTF. The CDR3 DNA is TGCGCCAGCAGGGAACAGGAAGGGGGCTATGGCTACACCTTC.

The V call is TRBV14, the J call TRBJ2-1, with D possibly matching TRBD2 (5 bases). This CDR3 has 16 residues. Germline CDR1 is SGHDN and CDR2 is FVKESK. V lost 0 bases to trimming and J lost 8 bases, with 17 bases between them. The CDR3 DNA sequence: TGTGCCAGCAGCCAAGACCAGTGGCGAGGGCCGTATGAGCAGTTCTTC. It yields the protein CASSQDQWRGPYEQFF.

The chain is built from TRBV4-3 and TRBJ2-7; 7 nucleotides line up with TRBD2. V was pared by 4 bases and J by 0 bases, with 6 bases of the junction left unmatched. Germline lookup yields CDR1 LGHNA and CDR2 YSLEER. This CDR3 region has 15 residues. DNA of the CDR3: TGCGCCAGCAGCCTAGAGCGGGGTTACTCCTACGAGCAGTACTTC. It is translated as CASSLERGYSYEQYF.

CDR3 in amino acids: CASSQAPGGGKGRTEAFF. For the CDR3, the DNA is TGTGCCAGCAGCCAAGCCCCCGGGGGCGGGAAAGGGCGCACTGAAGCTTTCTTT. V usage is TRBV6-4 and J usage is TRBJ1-1; tentatively, D is TRBD1 (6 bases). CDR3 length: 18 amino acids. Germline CDR1 MRHNA, CDR2 SNTAGT. The germline V and J ends were trimmed by 6 bases and 4 bases, with 27 bases remaining between them.

V is TRBV5-1 and J is TRBJ2-3; D is possibly TRBD2 (6 bases). Germline assignment: CDR1 SGHRS and CDR2 YFSETQ. The CDR3 runs 17 residues. V was shortened by 2 bases and J by 8 bases, with 24 bases between the two germline ends. DNA of the CDR3: TGCGCCAGCAGCTTAGACGTCGGCGGGGCAGCGGTCGGTACGCAGTATTTT. Protein: CASSLDVGGAAVGTQYF.

The chain combines TRBV7-2 with TRBJ2-3; no clear D gene. Trimming shortened V by 2 bases and J by 0 bases, and 9 bases separated the two germline ends. There are 15 residues in the CDR3. CDR1 and CDR2 (germline): SGHTA, FQGNSA. The CDR3 coding sequence is TGTGCCAGCAGCTTATGGGGTGGCAGCACAGATACGCAGTATTTT. This codes for CASSLWGGSTDTQYF. Full variable domain (missing parts from reference TRBV7-2 and TRBJ2-3): GAGVSQSPSNKVTEKGKDVELRCDPISGHTALYWYRQSLGQGLEFLIYFQGNSAPDKSGLPSDRFSAERTGGSVSTLTIQRTQQEDSAVYLCASSLWGGSTDTQYFGPGTRLTVL.

The V gene is TRBV19, the J gene TRBJ1-5; D is unresolved. CDR3 length: 13 amino acids. The germline CDR1 and CDR2 sequences are LNHDA and SQIVND (reference sequence). Trimming took 5 bases from V and 2 from J, leaving 7 bases between them. The CDR3 DNA reads TGTGCCAGTAGTCGGGGTGGCAATCAGCCCCAGCATTTT. Its translation is CASSRGGNQPQHF. Full variable domain (rest looked up from reference TRBV19 and TRBJ1-5): DGGITQSPKYLFRKEGQNVTLSCEQNLNHDAMYWYRQDPGQGLRLIYYSQIVNDFQKGDIAEGYSVSREKKESFPLTVTSAQKNPTAFYLCASSRGGNQPQHFGDGTRLSIL.

This sequence joins TRBV6-5 and TRBJ2-1, with a possible D match to TRBD2 (5 bases). CDR3 length equals 15 residues. Trimming took off 5 bases at V and 2 bases at J, with 13 bases between the two ends. Germline V gene lookup returns CDR1 MNHEY and CDR2 SVGAGI. CDR3 DNA sequence: TGTGCCAGCAGTCCGGGAAGCCCCGCCTACAATGAGCAGTTCTTC. Translated: CASSPGSPAYNEQFF.

This clone is termed medium-sized. V and J are TRBV14 and TRBJ2-7; D gene uncertain. Trimming took 8 bases from V and 0 from J, leaving 8 bases between them. The CDR3 totals 12 residues. Germline values: CDR1 SGHDN, CDR2 FVKESK. CDR3 coding DNA: TGTGCCAGCGGTGAAACCTCCTACGAGCAGTACTTC. Its translation: CASGETSYEQYF. The full variable domain, with the rest looked up from reference TRBV14 and TRBJ2-7, is EAGVTQFPSHSVIEKGQTVTLRCDPISGHDNLYWYRRVMGKEIKFLLHFVKESKQDESGMPNNRFLAERTGGTYSTLKVQPAELEDSGVYFCASGETSYEQYFGPGTRLTVT.

The V and J genes are TRBV18 and TRBJ1-1; TRBD1 aligns across 7 bases. Germline CDR1 KGHSH, CDR2 LQKENI. V lost 2 bases to trimming and J lost 3 bases; unmatched junction nucleotides: 6. The CDR3 loop spans 15 amino acids. In DNA form, the CDR3 reads TGTGCCAGCTCACCATCTTCAGGGGGAGACACTGAAGCTTTCTTT. Residues: CASSPSSGGDTEAFF.

The chain is built from TRBV27 and TRBJ2-3; 8 nucleotides agree with TRBD1. Germline trimming cut 6 bases from V and 2 bases from J; bases unmatched to any gene: 10. The CDR3 totals 16 residues. Germline lookup yields CDR1 MNHEY and CDR2 SMNVEV (reference sequence). The CDR3 loop is CASRTMRQGYTDTQYF. In DNA, the CDR3 is TGTGCCAGCAGAACCATGAGACAGGGGTACACAGATACGCAGTATTTT.

The chain uses TRBV6-6 and TRBJ1-2; maybe TRBD1 (6 bases). The CDR3 spans 16 residues. Trimming removed 2 bases from V and 1 base from J, with 14 bases in between. Germline V gives CDR1 MNHNY, CDR2 SVGAGI (reference sequence). CDR3 protein: CASSYLGRGDNYGYTF. The CDR3 nucleotides read TGTGCCAGCAGTTACCTCGGCAGGGGTGATAACTATGGCTACACCTTC.

The rearrangement joins TRBV11-1 to TRBJ2-7; D not certain. Deletions cut 1 base from V and 3 bases from J, with 10 bases between. The CDR3 consists of 14 residues. Per the germline V gene, CDR1 is SGHAT and CDR2 is FQDESV (reference sequence). The CDR3 coding sequence is TGTGCCAGCAGCTTAGAATCCCGTTACTACGAGCAGTACTTC. Translation: CASSLESRYYEQYF.

This chain connects TRBV6-6 to TRBJ2-2; TRBD2 agrees at 9 bases. V shed 0 bases and J 7 bases; nucleotides not matched to a gene: 3. This CDR3 spans 15 amino acids. The germline V gene encodes CDR1 MNHNY and CDR2 SVGAGI (reference sequence). The CDR3 region has the DNA TGTGCCAGCAGTTACTCTAGCGGGAGAAACGGGGAGCTGTTTTTT. This encodes CASSYSSGRNGELFF.

The chain uses TRBV7-9 and TRBJ2-1; 9 bases are a match to TRBD2. The junction had 12 bases not matched to a gene; V was cut back by 5 bases and J by 7 bases. The length of the CDR3 is 16 residues. The germline V gene has CDR1 SEHNR and CDR2 FQNEAQ (reference sequence). The CDR3: CASSLSAGGGINEQFF. The CDR3 DNA follows: TGTGCCAGCAGCCTTTCAGCGGGAGGCGGGATAAATGAGCAGTTCTTC.

This chain uses TRBV27 with TRBJ2-1; D might be TRBD1 (6 bases). CDR3 length: 15 residues. Looked up from germline, CDR1 is MNHEY and CDR2 is SMNVEV (reference sequence). V gave up 2 bases and J gave up 8 bases, with 16 bases separating them. The CDR3 sequence is CASSLNQGTAYEQFF. The CDR3 bases are TGTGCCAGCAGTTTAAACCAGGGGACGGCTTATGAGCAGTTCTTC.

This rearrangement joins TRBV7-9 to TRBJ2-7; no firm D call. V was cut by 1 base and J by 0 bases, with 7 bases left in between. Germline V CDR1 and CDR2: SEHNR, FQNEAQ (reference sequence). CDR3 length: 14 residues. CDR3 sequence (DNA): TGTGCCAGCAGCTTAGTGGGTCCCTCCTACGAGCAGTACTTC. Translation gives CASSLVGPSYEQYF.

The V call is TRBV18, the J call TRBJ1-4; 11 bases fit TRBD1. J lost 0 bases, V lost 6 bases, and 6 bases had no gene match. This CDR3 is built from 17 residues. Germline loops: CDR1 KGHSH, CDR2 LQKENI. The CDR3 coding sequence is TGTGCCAGCTCCCGGACAGGGGGCAGCTCAACTAATGAAAAACTGTTTTTT. Protein sequence: CASSRTGGSSTNEKLFF.